This T cell receptor beta chain was retrieved from a study of OX40 agonist ivuxolimab in advanced cancers. Study at large: Clinicians treated patients with ivuxolimab, an agonistic anti-OX40 (CD134) antibody. The group had a mean age of about 64 years, ranged from 23 to 79, and was approximately 81% male. Study-level findings and limits: CD4+ and CD8+ blood T cells expanded clonally by week 6 at 0.1 to 3.0 mg/kg.

Sampling of blood occurred at baseline, cycle 4 day 1, and cycle 7 day 1. Some clones are missing from TCRdb's copy, which holds only in-frame ones; the method was immunoSEQ multiplex PCR. The table shows 10,000 to 15,000 clones, with about 76% occurring only once. CDR3 length: 16 residues. J was trimmed by 7 bases and V by 5 bases; bases with no gene match: 8. Germline CDR1 reads SGHVS; CDR2 reads FQNEAQ. This clone came up once. Its matching antigen is unknown. V gene TRBV7-8 combines with J gene TRBJ2-1; 13 positions agree with TRBD2. The TCR sequence derives from an adult with an advanced solid tumor such as melanoma, head and neck, liver or kidney cancer. The specimen comprised CD4+ or CD8+ T cells sorted from blood, sampled in a trial of the OX40 agonist ivuxolimab. The CDR3 coding sequence is TGTGCCAGCAGCCCCACTAGCGGGAGGGTTTCTAATGAGCAGTTCTTC. Its translation is CASSPTSGRVSNEQFF.